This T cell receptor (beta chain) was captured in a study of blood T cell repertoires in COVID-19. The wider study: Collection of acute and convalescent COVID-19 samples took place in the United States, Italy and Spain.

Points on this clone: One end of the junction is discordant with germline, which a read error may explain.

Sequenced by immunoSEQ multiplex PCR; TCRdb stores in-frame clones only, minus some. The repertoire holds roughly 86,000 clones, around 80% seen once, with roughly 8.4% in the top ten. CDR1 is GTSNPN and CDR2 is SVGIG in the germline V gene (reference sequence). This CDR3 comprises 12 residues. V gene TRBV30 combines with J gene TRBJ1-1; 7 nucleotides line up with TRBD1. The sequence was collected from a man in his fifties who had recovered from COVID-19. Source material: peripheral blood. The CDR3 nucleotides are TGTGCCCGGAGGGGGCAAGGCACTGAAGCTTTCTTT. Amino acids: CARRGQGTEAFF.